What follows are 15 T cell receptor beta chains derived from one specimen sequenced in a study of low-dose radiotherapy and immunotherapy resistance in tumors. Gene-specific TRAV and TRBV primers were used for first-strand cDNA, covering alpha and beta chains. The authors ran approximately 20 PCR cycles to amplify TCRs with a constant-region primer and V-primer adapter. MiXCR, run by TCRdb on the reads, gives a single entry per CDR3 protein. The sample carries around 9,800 distinct CDR3 sequences, roughly four fifths recorded once. The receptor set was obtained from a human donor with advanced metastatic prostate, ovarian, gallbladder or colorectal cancer (not recorded which). This table probably holds off-target reads from a library built for another chain.

V and J are TRBV29-1 and TRBJ1-2, with D possibly matching TRBD1 (6 bases). The CDR3 covers 14 residues. Germline V gene data show CDR1 as SQVTM and CDR2 as ANQGSEA. Trimming removed 1 base at V and 3 bases at J, with 12 bases between. The CDR3 spells CSVEGEGGYYGYTF. For the CDR3, the DNA is TGCAGCGTTGAAGGAGAGGGGGGATACTATGGCTACACCTTC.

This sequence joins TRBV2 and TRBJ2-2; TRBD1 might be the D (6 bases). The CDR3 is 15 residues long. CDR1 SNHLY and CDR2 FYNNEI come from the germline V gene. The V and J ends lost 9 bases and 0 bases respectively, with 14 bases between them. As DNA, the CDR3 is TGTGCCAGTCAACGGGACACAGCGAACACCGGGGAGCTGTTTTTT. Translation: CASQRDTANTGELFF.

The chain recombines TRBV2 with TRBJ2-1; D is possibly TRBD1 or TRBD2 (6 bases each). The CDR3 is made up of 12 amino acids. V shed 4 bases and J shed 9 bases, with 10 bases lying between them. Germline CDR1 and CDR2: SNHLY and FYNNEI. The CDR3 reads CASSGEGGEQFF. CDR3 bases: TGTGCCAGCAGTGGTGAGGGGGGTGAGCAGTTCTTC.

The chain links TRBV18 to TRBJ2-4; 7 nucleotides match TRBD1. Germline V gives CDR1 KGHSH, CDR2 LQKENI. Trimming removed 9 bases from V and 5 bases from J; junction bases left unmatched: 7. The CDR3 covers 13 residues. CDR3: CASTQGRQNIQYF. Written as DNA, the CDR3 is TGTGCCAGTACACAGGGGCGTCAAAACATTCAGTACTTC. The complete variable domain, with remaining parts taken from reference TRBV18 and TRBJ2-4, reads NAGVMQNPRHLVRRRGQEARLRCSPMKGHSHVYWYRQLPEEGLKFMVYLQKENIIDESGMPKERFSAEFPKEGPSILRIQQVVRGDSAAYFCASTQGRQNIQYFGAGTRLSVL.

The gene calls are TRBV4-1 and TRBJ2-7; the match to TRBD2 covers 10 bases. The V gene end was trimmed by 4 bases and the J gene end by 7 bases; junction bases not matched to a gene: 10. Germline V CDR1 and CDR2: MGHRA, YSYEKL. The CDR3 is made up of 15 amino acids. This chain's CDR3 is CASSPGLAGVWEQYF. The CDR3, as DNA: TGCGCCAGCAGCCCTGGCCTAGCGGGAGTATGGGAGCAGTACTTC.

This clonotype appeared a single time. The chain combines TRBV29-1 with TRBJ1-2; tentative D call: TRBD1 (6 bases). The V end was cut by 6 bases, the J end by 6 bases, with 8 bases between. CDR1 and CDR2 (germline): SQVTM, ANQGSEA. The CDR3 runs 10 residues. CDR3 in amino acids: CSVDRNGYTF. CDR3 nucleotide sequence: TGCAGCGTCGACAGGAATGGCTACACCTTC.

This rearrangement joins TRBV19 to TRBJ2-3; no definite D call. V gave up 1 base and J gave up 1 base, with 3 bases separating them. The CDR3 sequence is 13 residues long. The germline gives CDR1 LNHDA, CDR2 SQIVND (reference sequence). The CDR3 region has the DNA TGTGCCAGTAGTATAGGGGGCACAGATACGCAGTATTTT. Translated: CASSIGGTDTQYF.

The chain joins TRBV20-1 to TRBJ2-1; 8 bases are a match to TRBD1. Germline CDR1 and CDR2: DFQATT and SNEGSKA (reference sequence). The CDR3 runs 13 residues. After removal of 8 bases from V and 5 bases from J, the junction contained 8 bases not matched to a gene. The CDR3: CSRQGIMNNEQFF. The DNA for the CDR3 is TGCAGTCGACAGGGGATCATGAACAATGAGCAGTTCTTC.

This chain connects TRBV6-6 to TRBJ2-2; D may correspond to TRBD1 or TRBD2 (5 bases each). This CDR3 contains 15 residues. The V gene's germline CDR1 is MNHNY and CDR2 SVGAGI (reference sequence). The germline V and J ends were trimmed by 6 bases and 5 bases, with 16 bases remaining between them. Written as DNA, the CDR3 is TGTGCCAGCAGCCCGGGACCGGCACTTACCGGGGAGCTGTTTTTT. Residues: CASSPGPALTGELFF.

This clonotype was counted a single time. The chain joins TRBV29-1 to TRBJ1-1, with a possible D match to TRBD1 (6 bases). The V end was cut by 0 bases, the J end by 5 bases, with 16 bases between. The CDR3 runs to 15 residues. Germline V gives CDR1 SQVTM, CDR2 ANQGSEA. CDR3 sequence reads: CSVEEDSGVRTEAFF. The CDR3 nucleotides read TGCAGCGTTGAAGAAGATTCAGGGGTGAGAACTGAAGCTTTCTTT.

This clonotype was found once. The chain has TRBV5-4 and TRBJ1-1; the match to TRBD1 covers 8 bases. The junction had 10 bases not matched to a gene; V was cut back by 4 bases and J by 2 bases. This CDR3 is built from 16 residues. In germline, CDR1 is SGHNT, CDR2 YYREEE (reference sequence). CDR3: CASSPQGGIGNTEAFF. The CDR3 region has the DNA TGTGCCAGCAGCCCACAGGGGGGCATCGGCAACACTGAAGCTTTCTTT.

The chain carries TRBV6-1 and TRBJ2-3, with 7 bases identical to TRBD2. Germline V gene lookup returns CDR1 MNHNS and CDR2 SASEGT. CDR3 size: 18 residues. With 6 bases clipped from V and 0 bases from J, the junction kept 15 bases outside the gene matches. CDR3 in DNA: TGTGCCAGCAGCTCAGGTTGGGGTAGCGGGTCTAGCACAGATACGCAGTATTTT. It translates to CASSSGWGSGSSTDTQYF.

Only a few counts were recorded for this clonotype. V gene TRBV29-1 combines with J gene TRBJ1-2; D not certain. Trimming took off 2 bases at V and 6 bases at J, with 13 bases between the two ends. The CDR3 consists of 13 residues. CDR1 and CDR2 from the germline V gene are SQVTM and ANQGSEA. CDR3 nucleotide sequence: TGCAGCGTTGAATGGGTGGTAGGCAATGGCTACACCTTC. Translation: CSVEWVVGNGYTF. Drawing the rest from reference TRBV29-1 and TRBJ1-2, the complete variable domain is SAVISQKPSRDICQRGTSLTIQCQVDSQVTMMFWYRQQPGQSLTLIATANQGSEATYESGFVIDKFPISRPNLTFSTLTVSNMSPEDSSIYLCSVEWVVGNGYTFGSGTRLTVV.

The V call is TRBV7-3, the J call TRBJ1-1; the D gene is possibly TRBD1 (5 bases). V lost 4 bases, J lost 7 bases, and 13 bases lay in between. This CDR3 has 13 residues. Per germline, CDR1 SGHTA and CDR2 FQGTGA. Written as DNA, the CDR3 is TGTGCCAGCAGCTCGCAGGGCAGTAGTGAAGCTTTCTTT. Translating gives CASSSQGSSEAFF.

The table lists this clonotype with a few counts. J is TRBJ2-1 and V is TRBV4-1; maybe TRBD2 (7 bases). The CDR3 extends over 16 amino acids. The ends were cut back, 1 base at V and 10 bases at J, with 20 bases in the middle. Germline CDR1 reads MGHRA; CDR2 reads YSYEKL. The CDR3 protein is CASSQGGAGELREQFF. Written as DNA, the CDR3 is TGCGCCAGCAGCCAAGGGGGGGCGGGAGAGCTCCGGGAGCAGTTCTTC.